This TCR beta chain was sequenced in a study of response to subunit inactivated influenza vaccine. Findings of the study overall: Only a handful of new T cells, the authors suggested, are recruited with each seasonal influenza vaccination.

Of note for this clonotype: Its target is unknown.

TCRdb fed the RT-PCR reads into MiXCR, producing one record per CDR3 protein. The sample has approximately 170,000 distinct CDR3 sequences, around 14% seen once; the top ten hold about 26%. The germline gives CDR1 LGHNA, CDR2 YNFKEQ. This CDR3 region has 15 residues. Trimming cost V 3 bases and J 2 bases, with 13 bases left between them. The TCR comes from a man in his fifties who received an inactivated influenza vaccine. The source material was CD8+ T cells sorted from PBMCs, sampled 5 to 6 days after vaccination. The chain has TRBV4-2 and TRBJ2-5; TRBD1 is a possible D gene (6 bases). DNA for the CDR3: TGTGCCAGCAGCCAGTCTCCTAGGGGGCAAGAGACCCAGTACTTC. This gives the protein CASSQSPRGQETQYF.